This record covers a single T cell receptor (beta chain). Its specificity is not known. Data came from immunoSEQ multiplex PCR; TCRdb stores just in-frame clones and leaves some out. In the table there are tens of thousands of clones, around 73% of which are singletons. These data belong to a study of OX40 agonist ivuxolimab in advanced cancers. Study findings and constraints: Antigen specificity was not determined for the expanded peripheral T cells.

Exclusion applied to patients with autoimmune disease history or systemic immunosuppression. Trimming left V 6 bases short and J 3 bases short, with 6 bases between. The germline V gene has CDR1 KGHSH and CDR2 LQKENI. The CDR3 covers 13 residues. This specimen was CD4+ or CD8+ T cells sorted from blood, taken in a trial of the OX40 agonist ivuxolimab. The sequence derives from an adult with an advanced solid tumor such as melanoma, head and neck, liver or kidney cancer. The chain is built from TRBV18 and TRBJ2-6; D remains ambiguous. The CDR3 DNA follows: TGTGCCAGCTCCCCAGGTGGGGCCAACGTCCTGACTTTC. Translating it yields CASSPGGANVLTF.